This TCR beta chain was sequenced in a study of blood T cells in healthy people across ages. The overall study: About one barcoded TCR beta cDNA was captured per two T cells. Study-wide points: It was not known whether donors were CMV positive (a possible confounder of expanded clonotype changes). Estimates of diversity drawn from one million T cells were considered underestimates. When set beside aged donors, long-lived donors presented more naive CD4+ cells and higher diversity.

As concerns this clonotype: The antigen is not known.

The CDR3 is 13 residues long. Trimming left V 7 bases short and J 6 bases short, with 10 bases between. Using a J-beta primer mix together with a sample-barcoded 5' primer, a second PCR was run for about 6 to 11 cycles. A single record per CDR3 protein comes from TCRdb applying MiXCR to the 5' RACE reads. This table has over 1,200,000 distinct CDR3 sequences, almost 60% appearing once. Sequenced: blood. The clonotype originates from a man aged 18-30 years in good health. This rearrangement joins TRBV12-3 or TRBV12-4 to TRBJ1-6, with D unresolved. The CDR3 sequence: CASTLTGNSPLHF. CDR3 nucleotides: TGTGCCAGCACTCTGACTGGTAATTCACCCCTCCACTTT.